The 3 T cell receptor beta chains below were found in one sample sequenced in a study of T-cell memory formation after mild COVID-19. TCRdb re-called the 5' RACE reads with MiXCR, one entry per CDR3 protein. Of about 400,000 distinct CDR3 sequences in the sample, less than 25% were seen once. The sample was PBMCs or a T cell subset sorted from them (not recorded which). Every receptor here comes from an adult woman who had mild COVID-19 (a few samples of this study predate the infection). Cell type and time point are not known.

The chain joins TRBV24-1 to TRBJ2-1, with 8 bases identical to TRBD2. Losses at the gene ends were 6 bases for V and 8 bases for J; bases not matched to a gene: 17. There are 17 residues in the CDR3. Germline loops: CDR1 KGHDR, CDR2 SFDVKD. Written as DNA, the CDR3 is TGTGCCACCAGTTCTCCCTTAGTAGCGGGATTGTTGTATGAGCAGTTCTTC. It specifies CATSSPLVAGLLYEQFF.

This clonotype was observed many times. V gene TRBV9 combines with J gene TRBJ2-5, with unresolved D. Germline V CDR1 and CDR2: SGDLS, YYNGEE. This CDR3 has 17 amino acids. The V and J ends lost 0 bases and 1 base respectively, with 16 bases between them. CDR3: CASSVGLVGTIQETQYF. The CDR3 nucleotides are TGTGCCAGCAGCGTAGGGCTAGTGGGTACTATCCAAGAGACCCAGTACTTC. The variable domain in full, completed from reference TRBV9 and TRBJ2-5, reads DSGVTQTPKHLITATGQRVTLRCSPRSGDLSVYWYQQSLDQGLQFLIQYYNGEERAKGNILERFSAQQFPDLHSELNLSSLELGDSALYFCASSVGLVGTIQETQYFGPGTRLLVL.

This rearrangement joins TRBV29-1 to TRBJ1-1; D is perhaps TRBD1 (5 bases). The CDR3 totals 13 residues. Germline values: CDR1 SQVTM, CDR2 ANQGSEA. The germline V and J ends were trimmed by 2 bases and 0 bases, with 7 bases remaining between them. The CDR3, as DNA: TGCAGCGTTGAATACAGGATGAACACTGAAGCTTTCTTT. Translation: CSVEYRMNTEAFF.